This TCR beta chain appears in the sequencing data of a study of OX40 agonist ivuxolimab in advanced cancers. About the study: The study gave patients intravenous ivuxolimab at 0.01 to 10 mg/kg every 2 weeks. Points from the study as a whole: Compared with CD4+, CD8+ T cells on average had more expanded clones.

The assay was immunoSEQ multiplex PCR, and TCRdb's table has in-frame clones only and misses some. This sample has about 41,000 clones, with approximately 80% found just once. Comments on this clone: Its antigen is unknown.

The germline V and J ends were trimmed by 4 bases and 5 bases, with 9 bases remaining between them. CDR1 SGHVS and CDR2 FNYEAQ come from the germline V gene. This CDR3 contains 12 residues. The input for sequencing was CD4+ or CD8+ T cells sorted from blood, taken in a trial of the OX40 agonist ivuxolimab. The sequence derives from an adult with an advanced solid tumor such as melanoma, head and neck, liver or kidney cancer. The rearrangement links TRBV7-6 to TRBJ2-7; D is unresolved. The CDR3 bases are TGTGCCAGCAGCTCATTAGACCACGAGCAGTACTTC. The encoded protein is CASSSLDHEQYF.